What follows is one T cell receptor beta chain and its context. Its target is unknown. The data are from a study of blood T cells in healthy people across ages. Whole-study results and caveats: In the absence of known donor CMV status, changes in expanded clonotypes were possibly confounded.

A second PCR of about 7 to 11 cycles used a sample-barcoded 5' primer and a J-beta primer mix. TCRdb fed the 5' RACE reads into MiXCR, producing one record per CDR3 protein. Among 1.5 million or so distinct CDR3 sequences listed, roughly 43% were seen once. The germline V gene encodes CDR1 SEHNR and CDR2 FQNEAQ (reference sequence). This CDR3 is built from 15 residues. The V and J genes are TRBV7-9 and TRBJ2-1; 9 bases align to TRBD2. Near its end, the DNA agrees better with TRBJ2-7, so the J call may be wrong. Sample: blood. This clonotype was sampled from a woman younger than 35 in good health. The CDR3, as DNA: TGTGCCAGCAGCATTCTAGCGGGGCTATACAATGAGCAGTACTTC. Translating gives CASSILAGLYNEQYF.